The 11 T cell receptor beta chains presented below share a single source sample, sequenced in a study of cytomegalovirus exposure and HLA in healthy donors. It was with 60 Vbeta and 13 Jbeta primers that the PCR ran. Sequenced by immunoSEQ multiplex PCR; TCRdb stores in-frame clones only, minus some. The sample includes about 67,000 clones, 75% to 90% seen only once; the top ten take about 12%. The specimen sequenced was PBMCs. The receptor set was obtained from a woman aged 25 to 39 in good health and CMV-seropositive.

This chain links TRBV19 with TRBJ2-5; 7 nucleotides agree with TRBD1. The J call may be wrong; the DNA end is better matched by TRBJ2-7. This CDR3 has 14 amino acids. Germline CDR1 is LNHDA and CDR2 is SQIVND (reference sequence). CDR3 in amino acids: CASSIRQGGYEQYF. CDR3 nucleotide sequence: TGTGCCAGTAGTATTCGACAGGGTGGCTACGAGCAGTACTTC.

This sequence joins TRBV28 and TRBJ2-1; 7 nucleotides agree with TRBD1. The trim removed 3 bases at V and 0 bases at J, leaving 2 bases unmatched. The CDR3 runs 15 residues. Germline loops: CDR1 MDHEN, CDR2 SYDVKM. The CDR3 spells CASSLPGGSYNEQFF. In nucleotides, the CDR3 is TGTGCCAGCAGTTTGCCAGGGGGCTCCTACAATGAGCAGTTCTTC.

This rearrangement joins TRBV27 to TRBJ2-7; 8 bases fit TRBD1. The V gene's germline CDR1 is MNHEY and CDR2 SMNVEV (reference sequence). J lost 5 bases, V lost 7 bases, and 7 bases had no gene match. CDR3 size: 13 residues. CDR3 nucleotides: TGTGCCAGCACCGGGACAGGCTCAGACGAGCAGTACTTC. The encoded protein is CASTGTGSDEQYF.

The genes are TRBV7-8 and TRBJ2-3; the D gene is possibly TRBD2 (5 bases). V was cut by 0 bases and J by 1 base, with 11 bases left in between. Germline V gene sequence: CDR1 SGHVS, CDR2 FQNEAQ. This CDR3 spans 16 amino acids. The CDR3 coding sequence is TGTGCCAGCAGCTTAGCGGAGTTTAGCGGCACAGATACGCAGTATTTT. It specifies CASSLAEFSGTDTQYF.

This chain connects TRBV14 to TRBJ1-1; D unclear. This CDR3 is 13 amino acids long. Germline V gene data show CDR1 as SGHDN and CDR2 as FVKESK. The V and J ends lost 4 bases and 0 bases respectively, with 6 bases between them. The chain's CDR3 is CASSPIMNTEAFF. The CDR3 DNA is TGTGCCAGCAGCCCTATCATGAACACTGAAGCTTTCTTT. Full variable domain (rest looked up from reference TRBV14 and TRBJ1-1): EAGVTQFPSHSVIEKGQTVTLRCDPISGHDNLYWYRRVMGKEIKFLLHFVKESKQDESGMPNNRFLAERTGGTYSTLKVQPAELEDSGVYFCASSPIMNTEAFFGQGTRLTVV.

This clone showed up just once. CDR3 sequence: CASSLEGGGGQPQHF. The CDR3 nucleotides read TGCGCCAGCAGCTTGGAGGGCGGGGGGGGGCAGCCCCAGCATTTT. The chain joins TRBV5-1 to TRBJ1-5; maybe TRBD1 (5 bases). Trimming left V 0 bases short and J 7 bases short, with 14 bases between. This CDR3 region has 15 residues. CDR1 SGHRS and CDR2 YFSETQ come from the germline V gene.

The chain recombines TRBV23-1 with TRBJ1-1, with D unresolved. TRBV23-1 is identified as an open reading frame with a role that is uncertain. The CDR3 consists of 10 residues. Between the trimmed V and J ends, which lost 4 bases and 8 bases, there was a span of 5 bases. CDR3 amino acids: CASSPREAFF. CDR3 DNA: TGCGCCAGCAGTCCCAGAGAAGCTTTCTTT.

This clone was counted a single time. V gene TRBV5-1 combines with J gene TRBJ2-3; D gene uncertain. V gave up 5 bases and J gave up 6 bases, with 10 bases separating them. The CDR3 totals 12 residues. CDR1 is SGHRS, CDR2 YFSETQ, per germline. CDR3: CASRELADTQYF. In nucleotides, the CDR3 is TGCGCCAGCAGAGAACTCGCCGATACGCAGTATTTT. Full variable domain (remainder filled in from reference TRBV5-1 and TRBJ2-3): KAGVTQTPRYLIKTRGQQVTLSCSPISGHRSVSWYQQTPGQGLQFLFEYFSETQRNKGNFPGRFSGRQFSNSRSEMNVSTLELGDSALYLCASRELADTQYFGPGTRLTVL.

This chain connects TRBV5-1 to TRBJ2-1, with 11 bases fitting TRBD2. The V segment lost 4 bases and the J segment 0 bases; nucleotides outside the gene matches: 9. CDR1 is SGHRS and CDR2 is YFSETQ in the germline V gene. This CDR3 has 18 residues. This CDR3 reads CASSKIAGGLSSYNEQFF. CDR3 in DNA: TGCGCCAGCAGCAAAATAGCGGGAGGGTTAAGCTCCTACAATGAGCAGTTCTTC. The whole variable domain, filled in from reference TRBV5-1 and TRBJ2-1, reads KAGVTQTPRYLIKTRGQQVTLSCSPISGHRSVSWYQQTPGQGLQFLFEYFSETQRNKGNFPGRFSGRQFSNSRSEMNVSTLELGDSALYLCASSKIAGGLSSYNEQFFGPGTRLTVL.

This chain links TRBV7-2 with TRBJ2-1; no firm D call. Looked up from germline, CDR1 is SGHTA and CDR2 is FQGNSA. The CDR3 runs to 13 residues. With 4 bases removed from V and 8 bases from J, the gap between germline ends came to 12 bases. For the CDR3, the DNA is TGTGCCAGCAGCTCCTTATTCTTATATGAGCAGTTCTTC. It encodes CASSSLFLYEQFF.

The V and J genes are TRBV15 and TRBJ1-3; 10 bases are shared with TRBD1. After removal of 2 bases from V and 4 bases from J, the junction contained 11 bases not matched to a gene. The CDR3 has 18 amino acids. Germline CDR1 LNHNV, CDR2 YYDKDF (reference sequence). CDR3 residues: CATSRPPGQGRPGNTIYF. CDR3 nucleotide sequence: TGTGCCACCAGCAGACCTCCGGGACAGGGGCGACCAGGAAACACCATATATTTT. Looking up the rest from reference TRBV15 and TRBJ1-3 gives the full variable domain: DAMVIQNPRYQVTQFGKPVTLSCSQTLNHNVMYWYQQKSSQAPKLLFHYYDKDFNNEADTPDNFQSRRPNTSFCFLDIRSPGLGDTAMYLCATSRPPGQGRPGNTIYFGEGSWLTVV.